One sample yielded the 5 T cell receptor beta chains listed below, sequenced in a study of T cells after yellow fever vaccination. TCRdb passed the 5' RACE reads through MiXCR, listing each CDR3 protein once. In the table there are roughly 310,000 distinct CDR3 sequences, about 9.5% of which are singletons. Sample: PBMCs, taken on the day of the first yellow fever vaccination. These receptors were collected from a man younger than 35 who received the YFV17D yellow fever vaccine.

This clonotype was counted only a few times. The V and J genes are TRBV5-1 and TRBJ1-2; D may be TRBD1 (5 bases). The V gene lost 4 bases and the J gene lost 2 bases, with 12 bases spanning the gap. Germline assignment: CDR1 SGHRS and CDR2 YFSETQ. The CDR3 covers 14 residues. The CDR3 here is CASSQDAGNYGYTF. The CDR3 DNA reads TGCGCCAGCAGCCAAGACGCAGGGAACTATGGCTACACCTTC.

This clonotype came up a few times. The chain recombines TRBV6-1 with TRBJ2-2, with D hard to call. Germline V gene data show CDR1 as MNHNS and CDR2 as SASEGT. V gave up 8 bases and J gave up 2 bases, with 3 bases separating them. The CDR3 is 11 residues long. The CDR3 protein is CASHNTGELFF. CDR3 in DNA: TGTGCCAGCCACAACACCGGGGAGCTGTTTTTT.

The chain joins TRBV12-3 or TRBV12-4 to TRBJ1-2; 7 bases line up with TRBD1. With 6 bases clipped from V and 4 bases from J, the junction kept 8 bases outside the gene matches. The CDR3 has 14 amino acids. The CDR3 spells CASREDREGYGYTF. The CDR3 DNA follows: TGTGCCAGCAGGGAAGACAGGGAGGGCTATGGCTACACCTTC.

This clonotype turned up a few times. The rearrangement joins TRBV19 to TRBJ1-1, with D possibly matching TRBD1 (6 bases). CDR3 length: 15 amino acids. Germline-derived CDR1 and CDR2 are LNHDA and SQIVND (reference sequence). V was trimmed by 10 bases and J by 0 bases, leaving 18 bases between them. The CDR3 reads CATSAADSMNTEAFF. The CDR3 DNA reads TGTGCCACCTCGGCCGCGGACAGCATGAACACTGAAGCTTTCTTT.

The chain is built from TRBV4-1 and TRBJ2-1, with TRBD2 matching over 14 bases. Germline V lookup: CDR1 MGHRA, CDR2 YSYEKL. This CDR3 contains 20 residues. The V and J ends lost 2 bases and 0 bases, in that order; junction bases with no gene match: 9. The CDR3 bases are TGCGCCAGCAGCCAACCGACTAGCGGGGGGGAGCAGTGCTCCTACAATGAGCAGTTCTTC. This encodes CASSQPTSGGEQCSYNEQFF.